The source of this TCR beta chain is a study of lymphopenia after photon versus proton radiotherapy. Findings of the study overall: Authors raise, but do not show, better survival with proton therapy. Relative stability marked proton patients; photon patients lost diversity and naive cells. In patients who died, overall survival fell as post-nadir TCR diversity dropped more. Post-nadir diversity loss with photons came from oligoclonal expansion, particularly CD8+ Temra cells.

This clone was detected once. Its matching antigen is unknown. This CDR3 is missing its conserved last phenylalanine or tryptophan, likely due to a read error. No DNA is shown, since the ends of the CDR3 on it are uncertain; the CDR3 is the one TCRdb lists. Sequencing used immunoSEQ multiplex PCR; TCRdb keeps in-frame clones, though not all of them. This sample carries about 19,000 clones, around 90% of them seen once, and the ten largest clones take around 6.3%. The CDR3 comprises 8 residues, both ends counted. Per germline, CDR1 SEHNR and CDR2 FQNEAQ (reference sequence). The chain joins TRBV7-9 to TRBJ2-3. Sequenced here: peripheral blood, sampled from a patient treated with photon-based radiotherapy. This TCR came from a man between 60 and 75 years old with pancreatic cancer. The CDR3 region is CAESPRSL.